The sequence of this T cell receptor beta chain was determined in a study of blood T cell repertoires in COVID-19. Background on the study: Italy, Spain and the United States were the sources of the convalescent and acute COVID-19 samples. T cells, B-cell-depleted T cells, or PBMCs supplied cDNA or gDNA.

Participants spanned ages about 18 to 89 years and resided in some 22 US areas. The recovered donors of Cohort 3 showed two negative PCRs, clearance, or symptom resolution. Measured with immunoSEQ multiplex PCR; TCRdb has only the in-frame clones, and not every one. The table includes approximately 320,000 clones, roughly 87% detected once. The junction had 7 bases not matched to a gene; V was cut back by 5 bases and J by 0 bases. Germline loops: CDR1 SGHVS, CDR2 FQNEAQ. The CDR3 runs 16 residues. Sequenced input: PBMCs or T cells enriched from blood (not recorded which). V and J are TRBV7-8 and TRBJ1-3; 7 bases fit TRBD1. The TCR was taken from a woman in her late teens or twenties who had recovered from COVID-19. The CDR3 DNA follows: TGTGCCAGCAGCCCAACTGGGACAGTCTCTGGAAACACCATATATTTT. Translation gives CASSPTGTVSGNTIYF.